This TCR beta chain was identified in a study of T cell responses to AZD1222 COVID-19 vaccine. Study-wide results and limits: With dominance at 160-218 and 743-854, vaccine-associated CD4 TCRs spanned spike.

Using immunoSEQ multiplex PCR, the repertoire was profiled, and TCRdb retains in-frame clones only, with some absent. The sample has 100,000 to 150,000 clones, more than 80% seen once. As for this clone: Its antigen is not known.

The germline CDR1 and CDR2 sequences are SNHLY and FYNNEI. Deletions cut 7 bases from V and 4 bases from J, with 13 bases between. There are 14 residues in the CDR3. This clonotype was obtained from an adult who received the AZD1222 COVID-19 vaccine. The sequencing here drew on peripheral blood, taken 28 days after the second AZD1222 dose. The rearrangement uses TRBV2 and TRBJ2-2, with TRBD1 as a possible D gene (6 bases). The DNA for the CDR3 is TGTGCCAGCAAGCAGGGGTTGGGCACCGGGGAGCTGTTTTTT. Translation: CASKQGLGTGELFF.